The 21 T cell receptor beta chains reported below all come from one sample, sequenced in a study of CD4 T cells in relation to SARS-CoV-2 and coronaviruses. No antigen is known for these receptors. Unexposed donor CD4+ T cells date from about 2011-2018, before the COVID-19 pandemic. CD4+ T cells were isolated from the cells after more than 8 days of culture. The repertoire was sequenced with immunoSEQ multiplex PCR; TCRdb's copy has only in-frame clones and lacks some. The data contain just under 30,000 clones, around 72% of them singletons. Material: CD4+ T cells from PBMCs, cultured in vitro. Source of these receptors: a human donor in good health.

V and J are TRBV20-1 and TRBJ1-1; tentative D call: TRBD1 (6 bases). Per the germline V gene, CDR1 is DFQATT and CDR2 is SNEGSKA (reference sequence). V lost 3 bases, J lost 0 bases, and 20 bases lay in between. The CDR3 has 17 amino acids. CDR3 loop: CSASRRGQLVLNTEAFF. The CDR3 bases are TGCAGTGCTAGTCGCAGGGGCCAATTGGTTCTGAACACTGAAGCTTTCTTT.

The chain combines TRBV6-5 with TRBJ2-2; 8 nucleotides agree with TRBD1. The CDR3 runs to 15 residues. V shed 6 bases, J shed 6 bases, and the junction held 9 bases outside the gene matches. CDR1 and CDR2 from the germline V gene are MNHEY and SVGAGI. The CDR3 protein is CASRPAGQGPGELFF. In DNA form, the CDR3 reads TGTGCCAGCAGACCCGCCGGACAGGGACCCGGGGAGCTGTTTTTT.

A single count supports this clone. This chain uses TRBV4-1 with TRBJ2-1, with D perhaps matching TRBD1 (5 bases). CDR3 length: 14 residues. The germline V gene encodes CDR1 MGHRA and CDR2 YSYEKL. V was cut by 0 bases and J by 9 bases, with 12 bases left in between. The DNA for the CDR3 is TGCGCCAGCAGCCAAGAACACTGGGGCATTGAGCAGTTCTTC. Encoded protein: CASSQEHWGIEQFF.

This clone was observed a single time. The chain has TRBV19 and TRBJ2-5; 10 bases fit TRBD1. CDR3 length: 15 amino acids. Germline V gene lookup returns CDR1 LNHDA and CDR2 SQIVND (reference sequence). V trimming: 3 bases; J trimming: 4 bases; junction bases outside the gene matches: 5. The CDR3 here is CASSIWDRGSETQYF. As DNA, the CDR3 is TGTGCCAGTAGTATTTGGGACAGGGGTTCAGAGACCCAGTACTTC.

This rearrangement joins TRBV5-6 to TRBJ2-7; the D call may be TRBD1 or TRBD2 (5 bases each). Trimming took 4 bases from V and 1 from J, leaving 12 bases between them. The CDR3 extends over 14 amino acids. Germline V gene sequence: CDR1 SGHDT, CDR2 YYEEEE. The CDR3 nucleotides are TGTGCCAGCAGCCGTGGGGACGTATCCTACGAGCAGTACTTC. This sequence encodes CASSRGDVSYEQYF.

The chain uses TRBV4-1 and TRBJ2-1; 7 bases line up with TRBD1. This CDR3 comprises 15 residues. Germline CDR1 is MGHRA and CDR2 is YSYEKL. J lost 3 bases, V lost 2 bases, and 4 bases had no gene match. DNA of the CDR3: TGCGCCAGCAGCCAATACGGGACAGTCTACAATGAGCAGTTCTTC. It specifies CASSQYGTVYNEQFF.

The V call is TRBV6-1, the J call TRBJ1-2; D unresolved. Germline lookup yields CDR1 MNHNS and CDR2 SASEGT. The CDR3 is made up of 15 amino acids. Trimming removed 0 bases from V and 4 bases from J, with 12 bases in between. CDR3 DNA sequence: TGTGCCAGCAGTGAAGCCCCGGGAGTGCCCTATGGCTACACCTTC. Amino acids: CASSEAPGVPYGYTF.

The V and J genes are TRBV27 and TRBJ1-5; D is undetermined. Trimming took off 0 bases at V and 5 bases at J, with 11 bases between the two ends. CDR3 length: 15 amino acids. The germline V gene has CDR1 MNHEY and CDR2 SMNVEV (reference sequence). CDR3 DNA sequence: TGTGCCAGCAGTTTATCGGGCGGCGGTTATCAGCCCCAGCATTTT. This gives the protein CASSLSGGGYQPQHF.

The J gene is TRBJ2-5, the V gene TRBV5-6; D is ambiguous. V gave up 0 bases and J gave up 0 bases, with 9 bases separating them. This CDR3 is 15 amino acids long. In germline, CDR1 is SGHDT, CDR2 YYEEEE. This CDR3 is CASSLDTPYQETQYF. CDR3 sequence (DNA): TGTGCCAGCAGCTTGGACACTCCGTACCAAGAGACCCAGTACTTC. The full variable domain, completed using reference TRBV5-6 and TRBJ2-5, is DAGVTQSPTHLIKTRGQQVTLRCSPKSGHDTVSWYQQALGQGPQFIFQYYEEEERQRGNFPDRFSGHQFPNYSSELNVNALLLGDSALYLCASSLDTPYQETQYFGPGTRLLVL.

The chain carries TRBV19 and TRBJ1-2; TRBD1 matches at 7 bases. Trimming removed 6 bases from V and 3 bases from J; junction bases left unmatched: 4. Germline CDR1 LNHDA, CDR2 SQIVND (reference sequence). This CDR3 is 13 amino acids long. The CDR3 here is CASSGQVYYGYTF. For the CDR3, the DNA is TGTGCCAGTAGCGGACAGGTGTACTATGGCTACACCTTC.

The chain joins TRBV11-2 to TRBJ2-7; D gene unclear. The length of the CDR3 is 12 residues. Germline lookup yields CDR1 SGHAT and CDR2 FQNNGV. The V gene lost 3 bases and the J gene lost 2 bases, with 5 bases spanning the gap. The DNA for the CDR3 is TGTGCCAGCAGCTTTATCACCTACGAGCAGTACTTC. It specifies CASSFITYEQYF. Using reference TRBV11-2 and TRBJ2-7 for the parts outside the CDR3, the full variable domain is EAGVAQSPRYKIIEKRQSVAFWCNPISGHATLYWYQQILGQGPKLLIQFQNNGVVDDSQLPKDRFSAERLKGVDSTLKIQPAKLEDSAVYLCASSFITYEQYFGPGTRLTVT.

The CDR3 coding sequence is TGCGCCAGCAGCCAAGGGACTAGCGGGAGCTACTCAGATACGCAGTATTTT. Translation gives CASSQGTSGSYSDTQYF. The rearrangement joins TRBV4-3 to TRBJ2-3; 13 nucleotides align to TRBD2. Looked up from germline, CDR1 is LGHNA and CDR2 is YSLEER. Trimming at V came to 1 base and at J to 4 bases, leaving 5 bases not matched to a gene. This CDR3 has 17 residues.

The chain links TRBV9 to TRBJ2-7, with 7 nucleotides matching TRBD1. The CDR3 loop spans 16 amino acids. Germline V gene sequence: CDR1 SGDLS, CDR2 YYNGEE. J gave up 6 bases and V 0 bases, and 12 bases lay outside the gene matches. CDR3 amino acids: CASSVAFGDSLIEQYF. In DNA form, the CDR3 reads TGTGCCAGCAGCGTAGCCTTCGGGGACAGCCTAATCGAGCAGTACTTC.

This chain uses TRBV4-3 with TRBJ1-2; D gene unclear. Deletions cut 1 base from V and 7 bases from J, with 10 bases between. The CDR3 runs to 13 residues. Germline values: CDR1 LGHNA, CDR2 YSLEER. CDR3 residues: CASSQARAGGYTF. The CDR3 coding sequence is TGCGCCAGCAGCCAAGCCCGGGCGGGTGGCTACACCTTC.

The chain links TRBV6-2 or TRBV6-3 to TRBJ2-7; the D gene is possibly TRBD1 (6 bases). This CDR3 spans 15 amino acids. Germline V gene data show CDR1 as MNHEY and CDR2 as SVGEGT. V dropped 4 bases and J dropped 7 bases, with 20 bases sitting between them. The CDR3, as DNA: TGTGCCAGCAGTTTAGAACCCGGGACACCGTGGGAGCAGTACTTC. This translates into CASSLEPGTPWEQYF.

The gene calls are TRBV7-2 and TRBJ2-1, with D maybe TRBD1 (5 bases). CDR1 is SGHTA, CDR2 FQGNSA, per germline. CDR3 length: 12 residues. Trimming left V 2 bases short and J 15 bases short, with 14 bases between. Here the CDR3 DNA reads TGTGCCAGCAGCTTATTGTGGGGCTTGAGGTTCTTC. Translating it yields CASSLLWGLRFF.

CDR3: CASRYGAGDNYEQYF. The CDR3, as DNA: TGTGCCAGCAGGTACGGTGCGGGGGACAATTACGAGCAGTACTTC. V is TRBV5-4 and J is TRBJ2-7; D might be TRBD2 (7 bases). The germline V gene has CDR1 SGHNT and CDR2 YYREEE (reference sequence). The ends were cut back, 5 bases at V and 4 bases at J, with 19 bases in the middle. The CDR3 loop spans 15 amino acids.

This chain joins TRBV28 and TRBJ1-4, with 7 positions matching TRBD1. The V gene end was trimmed by 5 bases and the J gene end by 4 bases; junction bases not matched to a gene: 4. Germline loops: CDR1 MDHEN, CDR2 SYDVKM. The CDR3 extends over 14 amino acids. The CDR3 sequence: CASSTTGLNEKLFF. As DNA, the CDR3 is TGTGCCAGCAGTACGACAGGGCTTAATGAAAAACTGTTTTTT.

V usage is TRBV2 and J usage is TRBJ1-3; no reliable D call. CDR1 is SNHLY and CDR2 is FYNNEI in the germline V gene. CDR3 length: 15 amino acids. The V gene lost 3 bases and the J gene lost 0 bases, with 9 bases spanning the gap. The CDR3 DNA follows: TGTGCCAGCAGTGAGAAGTTATTCTCTGGAAACACCATATATTTT. This codes for CASSEKLFSGNTIYF.

This chain connects TRBV10-3 to TRBJ2-7, with 16 positions matching TRBD2. Trimming removed 3 bases from V and 4 bases from J; junction bases left unmatched: 9. CDR1 and CDR2 (germline): ENHRY, SYGVKD. This CDR3 has 18 amino acids. The CDR3 reads CAISDDGTSGRVGYEQYF. The CDR3 DNA sequence: TGTGCCATCAGTGATGACGGGACTAGCGGGAGGGTCGGGTACGAGCAGTACTTC.

V usage is TRBV11-1 and J usage is TRBJ2-1; 7 bases are shared with TRBD2. Looked up from germline, CDR1 is SGHAT and CDR2 is FQDESV (reference sequence). After removal of 5 bases from V and 10 bases from J, the junction contained 11 bases not matched to a gene. This CDR3 is built from 14 residues. This chain's CDR3 is CASSTRWGGDEQFF. The CDR3 bases are TGTGCCAGCAGCACCCGTTGGGGGGGAGACGAGCAGTTCTTC.